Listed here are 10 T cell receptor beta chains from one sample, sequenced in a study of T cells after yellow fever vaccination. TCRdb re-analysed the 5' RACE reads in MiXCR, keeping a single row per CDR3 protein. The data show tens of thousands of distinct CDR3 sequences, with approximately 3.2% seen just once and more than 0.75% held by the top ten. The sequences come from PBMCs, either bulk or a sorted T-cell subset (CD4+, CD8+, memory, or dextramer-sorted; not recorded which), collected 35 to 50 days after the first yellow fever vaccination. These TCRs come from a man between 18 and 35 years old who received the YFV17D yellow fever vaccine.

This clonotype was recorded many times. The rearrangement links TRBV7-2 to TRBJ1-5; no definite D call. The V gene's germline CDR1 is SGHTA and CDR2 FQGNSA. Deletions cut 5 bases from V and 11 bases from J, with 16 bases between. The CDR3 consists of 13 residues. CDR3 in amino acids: CASSIDRQGTQHF. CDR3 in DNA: TGTGCCAGCAGCATAGACCGCCAAGGGACCCAGCATTTT.

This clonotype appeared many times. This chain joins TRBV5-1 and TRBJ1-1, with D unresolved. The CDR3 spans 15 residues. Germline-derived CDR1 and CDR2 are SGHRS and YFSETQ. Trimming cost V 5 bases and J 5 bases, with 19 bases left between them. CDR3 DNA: TGCGCCAGCAGGAACCGAGACACCGCGGGGACTGAAGCTTTCTTT. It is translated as CASRNRDTAGTEAFF.

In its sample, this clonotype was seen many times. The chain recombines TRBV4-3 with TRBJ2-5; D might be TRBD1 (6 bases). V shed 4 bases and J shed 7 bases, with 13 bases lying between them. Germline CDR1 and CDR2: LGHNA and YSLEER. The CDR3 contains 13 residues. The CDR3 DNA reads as TGCGCCAGCAGCCTCACGGACAGTGGGACCCAGTACTTC. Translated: CASSLTDSGTQYF.

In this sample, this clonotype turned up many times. The CDR3 DNA sequence: TGTGCCAGCAGCGTAGGGTCCCTACAACTGAACACTGAAGCTTTCTTT. As protein: CASSVGSLQLNTEAFF. This rearrangement joins TRBV9 to TRBJ1-1; D gene ambiguous. The germline CDR1 and CDR2 sequences are SGDLS and YYNGEE. The CDR3 length is 16 residues. Trimming took off 0 bases at V and 0 bases at J, with 12 bases between the two ends.

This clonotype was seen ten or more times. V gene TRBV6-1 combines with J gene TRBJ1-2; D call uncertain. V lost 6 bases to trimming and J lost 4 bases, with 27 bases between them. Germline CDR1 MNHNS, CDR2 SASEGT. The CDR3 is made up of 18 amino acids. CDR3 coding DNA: TGTGCCAGCAGGGAACGAAACGAGTGGGAGGGAATCGGCTATGGCTACACCTTC. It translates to CASRERNEWEGIGYGYTF.

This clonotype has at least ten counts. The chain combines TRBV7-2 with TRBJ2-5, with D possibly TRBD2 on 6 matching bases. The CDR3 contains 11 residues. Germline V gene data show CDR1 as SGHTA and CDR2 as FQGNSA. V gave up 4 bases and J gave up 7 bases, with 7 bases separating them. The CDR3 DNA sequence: TGTGCCAGCAGCTCGGAGGGGACCCAGTACTTC. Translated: CASSSEGTQYF.

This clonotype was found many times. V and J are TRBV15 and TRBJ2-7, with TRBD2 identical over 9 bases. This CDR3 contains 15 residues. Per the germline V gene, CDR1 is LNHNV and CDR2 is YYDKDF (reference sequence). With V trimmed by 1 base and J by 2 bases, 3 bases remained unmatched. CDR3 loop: CATSRGSGGTYEQYF. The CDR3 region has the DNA TGTGCCACCAGCAGAGGTAGCGGGGGAACCTACGAGCAGTACTTC.

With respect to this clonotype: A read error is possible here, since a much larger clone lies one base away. CDR3 residues: CASSQSWAGLCTQETQYF. For the CDR3, the DNA is TGCGCCAGCAGTCAATCGTGGGCAGGATTATGCACCCAGGAGACCCAGTACTTC. The J gene is TRBJ2-5, the V gene TRBV23-1; D unclear. TRBV23-1 is labeled an ORF, and its function is uncertain. The CDR3 has 18 residues. V was pared by 0 bases and J by 5 bases, with 22 bases between.

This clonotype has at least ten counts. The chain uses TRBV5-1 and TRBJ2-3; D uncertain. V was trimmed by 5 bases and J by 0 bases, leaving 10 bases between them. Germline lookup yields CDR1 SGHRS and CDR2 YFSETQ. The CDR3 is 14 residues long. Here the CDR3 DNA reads TGCGCCAGCAGACCCACCGGAAGCACAGATACGCAGTATTTT. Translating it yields CASRPTGSTDTQYF.

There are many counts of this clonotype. Here the CDR3 reads CATSDPGTGRRHF. The DNA of the CDR3 is TGTGCCACCAGTGATCCTGGGACAGGGAGGCGGCATTTT. The chain links TRBV24-1 to TRBJ1-5; 9 bases fit TRBD1. Germline loops: CDR1 KGHDR, CDR2 SFDVKD. CDR3 length: 13 residues. The V gene end was trimmed by 3 bases and the J gene end by 15 bases; junction bases not matched to a gene: 8.